What follows are 17 T cell receptor beta chains derived from one specimen sequenced in a study of cytomegalovirus exposure and HLA in healthy donors. PCR primers comprised 60 Vbeta and 13 Jbeta primers. Clones were read by immunoSEQ multiplex PCR, and TCRdb kept only the in-frame ones, dropping some. The table includes 200,000 to 250,000 clones, over 70% detected once. Material for sequencing was PBMCs. The receptors originated from a boy between 2 and 10 years old in good health and CMV-seronegative.

The chain is built from TRBV11-3 and TRBJ2-5, with TRBD2 matching over 8 bases. The CDR3 covers 15 residues. Germline values: CDR1 SGHNT, CDR2 YENEEA. V trimming: 1 base; J trimming: 5 bases; junction bases outside the gene matches: 6. The CDR3 sequence is CASSLGGLEVETQYF. The CDR3 DNA reads as TGTGCCAGCAGCTTAGGGGGACTAGAGGTTGAGACCCAGTACTTC.

In this sample, this clone turned up once. The chain employs TRBV19 and TRBJ2-1, with 9 bases fitting TRBD2. Trimming took 4 bases from V and 0 from J; bases not matched to a gene: 4. Germline V gene lookup returns CDR1 LNHDA and CDR2 SQIVND (reference sequence). The CDR3 covers 16 residues. The CDR3, as DNA: TGTGCCAGTAGTAAAACTAGCGGGCACTCCTACAATGAGCAGTTCTTC. Its translation is CASSKTSGHSYNEQFF.

V is TRBV5-1 and J is TRBJ2-3, with D perhaps TRBD2 (6 bases). V gave up 0 bases and J gave up 5 bases, with 10 bases separating them. CDR1 is SGHRS and CDR2 is YFSETQ in the germline V gene. The CDR3 is 14 amino acids. CDR3 loop: CASSLVGGEDTQYF. In nucleotides, the CDR3 is TGCGCCAGCAGCTTGGTCGGAGGGGAAGATACGCAGTATTTT.

The chain is built from TRBV20-1 and TRBJ1-2, with D tentatively TRBD1 (5 bases). V gave up 5 bases and J gave up 8 bases, with 9 bases separating them. Germline V CDR1 and CDR2: DFQATT, SNEGSKA (reference sequence). The CDR3 spans 10 residues. CDR3 in DNA: TGCAGTGCTGGTGGGGGGGGCTACACCTTC. Its translation is CSAGGGGYTF.

This clone was counted only a few times. This rearrangement joins TRBV6-6 to TRBJ2-7; 8 bases are shared with TRBD2. After removal of 4 bases from V and 5 bases from J, the junction contained 10 bases not matched to a gene. The CDR3 is 15 residues long. The V gene's germline CDR1 is MNHNY and CDR2 SVGAGI (reference sequence). The CDR3, as DNA: TGTGCCAGCAGTTCTACAAGCGGGAGTAAGAACGAGCAGTACTTC. Its translation: CASSSTSGSKNEQYF.

The chain joins TRBV9 to TRBJ2-7; D is perhaps TRBD1 (5 bases). Germline V gene data show CDR1 as SGDLS and CDR2 as YYNGEE. Trimming took off 0 bases at V and 2 bases at J, with 9 bases between the two ends. This CDR3 has 14 amino acids. In DNA form, the CDR3 reads TGTGCCAGCAGCGTAGCAGGGTCGACCTACGAGCAGTACTTC. As protein: CASSVAGSTYEQYF.

This chain uses TRBV5-1 with TRBJ2-3; a possible D gene is TRBD1 (5 bases). The CDR3 has 14 residues. The V gene lost 4 bases and the J gene lost 4 bases, with 13 bases spanning the gap. The germline gives CDR1 SGHRS, CDR2 YFSETQ. This CDR3 is CASSTDTEADTQYF. CDR3 nucleotides: TGCGCCAGCAGCACGGACACTGAGGCAGATACGCAGTATTTT.

This chain uses TRBV6-4 with TRBJ1-3; 8 bases agree with TRBD1. Losses at the gene ends were 4 bases for V and 3 bases for J; bases not matched to a gene: 5. The CDR3 covers 15 residues. Germline V lookup: CDR1 MRHNA, CDR2 SNTAGT. CDR3 region: CASSAGGAGGNTIYF. CDR3 bases: TGTGCCAGCAGTGCAGGGGGCGCAGGTGGAAACACCATATATTTT.

This rearrangement joins TRBV7-9 to TRBJ2-1, with 11 bases lining up with TRBD2. V trimming: 5 bases; J trimming: 7 bases; junction bases outside the gene matches: 7. This CDR3 is built from 15 residues. Looked up from germline, CDR1 is SEHNR and CDR2 is FQNEAQ (reference sequence). This chain's CDR3 is CASSPPGLAVNEQFF. CDR3 DNA: TGTGCCAGCAGCCCCCCGGGACTAGCGGTGAATGAGCAGTTCTTC. Using reference TRBV7-9 and TRBJ2-1 for the parts outside the CDR3, the full variable domain is DTGVSQNPRHKITKRGQNVTFRCDPISEHNRLYWYRQTLGQGPEFLTYFQNEAQLEKSRLLSDRFSAERPKGSFSTLEIQRTEQGDSAMYLCASSPPGLAVNEQFFGPGTRLTVL.

In its sample, this clone was seen once. This chain links TRBV19 with TRBJ1-2, with 7 nucleotides matching TRBD1. The CDR3 loop spans 13 amino acids. CDR1 is LNHDA, CDR2 SQIVND, per germline (reference sequence). Unmatched junction bases numbered 4, after V lost 5 bases and J lost 4 bases. CDR3 region: CASSPGQPYGYTF. The CDR3 DNA reads TGTGCCAGTAGTCCGGGACAGCCCTATGGCTACACCTTC.

The V gene is TRBV5-1, the J gene TRBJ2-2; TRBD2 agrees at 16 bases. Trimming removed 0 bases from V and 5 bases from J; junction bases left unmatched: 10. The CDR3 runs 20 residues. Germline CDR1 SGHRS, CDR2 YFSETQ. In DNA form, the CDR3 reads TGCGCCAGCAGCTTGGCGGGACTAGCGGGAGGGGCCGTTCGGACCGGGGAGCTGTTTTTT. This gives the protein CASSLAGLAGGAVRTGELFF.

The chain employs TRBV10-3 and TRBJ2-7; tentatively, D is TRBD2 (5 bases). The length of the CDR3 is 12 residues. Germline V lookup: CDR1 ENHRY, CDR2 SYGVKD. The CDR3 DNA is TGTGCATCTCTTGGGGATGGAGGCGAGCAGTACTTC. Amino acids: CASLGDGGEQYF.

This rearrangement joins TRBV7-2 to TRBJ2-7; 8 bases are shared with TRBD2. The junction had 21 bases not matched to a gene; V was cut back by 5 bases and J by 6 bases. CDR1 is SGHTA and CDR2 is FQGNSA in the germline V gene. The CDR3 contains 18 residues. In DNA form, the CDR3 reads TGTGCCAGCAGCATAAAGGGGACTAGGGCGGGAGTTCCCCTCGAGCAGTACTTC. Its translation is CASSIKGTRAGVPLEQYF.

About this clone itself: One end of the junction fails to match germline, which may point to a read error. The V call is TRBV12-5, the J call TRBJ1-2; D perhaps matches TRBD1 (6 bases). The germline V gene encodes CDR1 LGHNT and CDR2 FRNRAP. The CDR3 sequence is 13 residues long. CDR3 protein: CASGLTGNYGYPF. In DNA form, the CDR3 reads TGTGCTAGTGGTTTGACAGGGAACTATGGCTACCCCTTC. Variable domain in full (rest from reference TRBV12-5 and TRBJ1-2): DARVTQTPRHKVTEMGQEVTMRCQPILGHNTVFWYRQTMMQGLELLAYFRNRAPLDDSGMPKDRFSAEMPDATLATLKIQPSEPRDSAVYFCASGLTGNYGYPFGSGTRLTVV.

The chain recombines TRBV15 with TRBJ1-2; no reliable D call. CDR3 length: 16 residues. The germline V and J ends were trimmed by 1 base and 0 bases, with 12 bases remaining between them. Germline loops: CDR1 LNHNV, CDR2 YYDKDF (reference sequence). DNA for the CDR3: TGTGCCACCAGCAGAGCGGGAGGGTGGGCTAACTATGGCTACACCTTC. The encoded protein is CATSRAGGWANYGYTF. The full variable domain, its missing parts supplied by reference TRBV15 and TRBJ1-2, is DAMVIQNPRYQVTQFGKPVTLSCSQTLNHNVMYWYQQKSSQAPKLLFHYYDKDFNNEADTPDNFQSRRPNTSFCFLDIRSPGLGDTAMYLCATSRAGGWANYGYTFGSGTRLTVV.

The CDR3 coding sequence is TGTGCCAGCAGCTTATACCGGGACAGGGGGGTTGATGAGCAGTTCTTC. It yields the protein CASSLYRDRGVDEQFF. This chain connects TRBV5-5 to TRBJ2-1; 11 positions match TRBD1. This CDR3 spans 16 amino acids. The ends lost 2 bases at V and 8 bases at J; junction bases unmatched: 9. Germline values: CDR1 SGHKS, CDR2 YYEKEE (reference sequence).

This rearrangement joins TRBV10-3 to TRBJ2-5; 11 nucleotides match TRBD2. Germline CDR1 is ENHRY and CDR2 is SYGVKD. Trimming took 3 bases from V and 4 from J; bases not matched to a gene: 13. The CDR3 is 18 amino acids. In DNA form, the CDR3 reads TGTGCCATCAGTGACCCCCTAGCGGGGGGCCCCCGCGGAGAGACCCAGTACTTC. It translates to CAISDPLAGGPRGETQYF.